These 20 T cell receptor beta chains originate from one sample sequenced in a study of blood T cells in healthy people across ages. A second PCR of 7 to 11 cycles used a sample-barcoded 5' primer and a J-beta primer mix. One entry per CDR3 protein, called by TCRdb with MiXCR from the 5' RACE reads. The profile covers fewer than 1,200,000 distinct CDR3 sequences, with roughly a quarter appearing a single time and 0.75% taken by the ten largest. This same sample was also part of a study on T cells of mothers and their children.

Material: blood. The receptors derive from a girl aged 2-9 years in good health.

CDR3 bases: TGTGCCAGCAGCGTAGTGGGCGGGGGGAGCACAGATACGCAGTATTTT. Protein product: CASSVVGGGSTDTQYF. The chain recombines TRBV9 with TRBJ2-3; 8 bases fit TRBD2. After removal of 0 bases from V and 0 bases from J, the junction contained 3 bases not matched to a gene. This CDR3 has 16 amino acids. The germline gives CDR1 SGDLS, CDR2 YYNGEE.

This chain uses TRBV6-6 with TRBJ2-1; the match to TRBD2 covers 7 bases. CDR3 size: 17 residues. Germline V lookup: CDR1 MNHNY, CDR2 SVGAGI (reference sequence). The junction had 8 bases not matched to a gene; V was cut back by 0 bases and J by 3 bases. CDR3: CASSYSSSGAYYNEQFF. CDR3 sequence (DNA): TGTGCCAGCAGTTACTCGTCCAGCGGGGCCTACTACAATGAGCAGTTCTTC.

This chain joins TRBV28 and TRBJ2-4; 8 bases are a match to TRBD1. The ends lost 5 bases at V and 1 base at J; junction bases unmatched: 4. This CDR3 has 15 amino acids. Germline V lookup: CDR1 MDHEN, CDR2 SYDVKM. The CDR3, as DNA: TGTGCCAGCAGTCTCCGGGACAGGGCCAAAAACATTCAGTACTTC. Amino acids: CASSLRDRAKNIQYF. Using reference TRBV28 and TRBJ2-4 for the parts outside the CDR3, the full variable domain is DVKVTQSSRYLVKRTGEKVFLECVQDMDHENMFWYRQDPGLGLRLIYFSYDVKMKEKGDIPEGYSVSREKKERFSLILESASTNQTSMYLCASSLRDRAKNIQYFGAGTRLSVL.

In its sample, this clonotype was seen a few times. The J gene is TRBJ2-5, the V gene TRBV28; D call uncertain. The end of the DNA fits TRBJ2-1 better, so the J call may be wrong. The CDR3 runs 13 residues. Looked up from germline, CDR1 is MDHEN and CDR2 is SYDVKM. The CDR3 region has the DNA TGTGCCAGCAGTTCGACCTTCCACAATGAGCAGTTCTTC. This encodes CASSSTFHNEQFF.

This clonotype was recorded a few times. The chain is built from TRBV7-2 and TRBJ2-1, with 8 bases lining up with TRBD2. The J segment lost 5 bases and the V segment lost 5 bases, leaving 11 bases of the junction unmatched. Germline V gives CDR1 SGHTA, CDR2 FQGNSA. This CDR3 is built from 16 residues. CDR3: CASSNRPGGGNNEQFF. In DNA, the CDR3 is TGTGCCAGCAGCAACAGACCCGGCGGGGGGAACAATGAGCAGTTCTTC. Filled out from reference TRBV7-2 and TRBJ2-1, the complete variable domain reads GAGVSQSPSNKVTEKGKDVELRCDPISGHTALYWYRQSLGQGLEFLIYFQGNSAPDKSGLPSDRFSAERTGGSVSTLTIQRTQQEDSAVYLCASSNRPGGGNNEQFFGPGTRLTVL.

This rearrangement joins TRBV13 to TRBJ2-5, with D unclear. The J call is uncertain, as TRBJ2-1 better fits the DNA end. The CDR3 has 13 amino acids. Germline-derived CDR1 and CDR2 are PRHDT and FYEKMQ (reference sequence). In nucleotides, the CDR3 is TGTGCCAGCAGCTTAGGCAGACCAAATGAGCAGTTCTTC. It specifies CASSLGRPNEQFF.

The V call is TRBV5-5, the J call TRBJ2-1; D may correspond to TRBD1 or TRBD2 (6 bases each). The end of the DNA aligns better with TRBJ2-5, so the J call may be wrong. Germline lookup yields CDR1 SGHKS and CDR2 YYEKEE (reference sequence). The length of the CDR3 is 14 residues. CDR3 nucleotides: TGTGCCAGCAGCATTTTGGGGGGCGCGGAGACCCAGTACTTC. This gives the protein CASSILGGAETQYF.

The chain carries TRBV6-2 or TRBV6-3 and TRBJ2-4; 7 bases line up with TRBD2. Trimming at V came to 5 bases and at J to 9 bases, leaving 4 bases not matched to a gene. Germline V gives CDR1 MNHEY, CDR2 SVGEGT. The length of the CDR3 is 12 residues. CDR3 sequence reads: CASSGLEGIQYF. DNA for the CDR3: TGTGCCAGCAGTGGACTAGAAGGCATTCAGTACTTC.

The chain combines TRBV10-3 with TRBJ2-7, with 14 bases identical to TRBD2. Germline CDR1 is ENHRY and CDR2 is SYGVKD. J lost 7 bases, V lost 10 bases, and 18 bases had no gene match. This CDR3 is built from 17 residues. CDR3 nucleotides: TGTGCCAGCGGAGGGACTAGCGGGGGAACCCCCCGGGGTGAGCAGTACTTC. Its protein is CASGGTSGGTPRGEQYF.

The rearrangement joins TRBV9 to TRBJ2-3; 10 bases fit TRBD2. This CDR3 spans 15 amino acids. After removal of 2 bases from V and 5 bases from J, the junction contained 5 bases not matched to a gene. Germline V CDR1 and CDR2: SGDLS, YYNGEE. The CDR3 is CASSVSSGRIDTQYF. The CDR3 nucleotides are TGTGCCAGCAGCGTCAGTAGCGGGAGGATAGATACGCAGTATTTT.

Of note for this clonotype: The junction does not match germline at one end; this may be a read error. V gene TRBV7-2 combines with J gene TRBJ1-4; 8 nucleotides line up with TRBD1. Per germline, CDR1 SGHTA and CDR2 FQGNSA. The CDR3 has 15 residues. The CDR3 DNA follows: TGTGCCAACAGCACTCAATCGACAGGGGCGGAAAAACTGTTTTTT. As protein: CANSTQSTGAEKLFF.

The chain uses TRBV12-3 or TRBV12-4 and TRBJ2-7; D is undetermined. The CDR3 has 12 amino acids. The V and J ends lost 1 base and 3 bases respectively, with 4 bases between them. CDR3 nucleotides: TGTGCCAGCAGTTTAGTGATCTACGAGCAGTACTTC. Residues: CASSLVIYEQYF.

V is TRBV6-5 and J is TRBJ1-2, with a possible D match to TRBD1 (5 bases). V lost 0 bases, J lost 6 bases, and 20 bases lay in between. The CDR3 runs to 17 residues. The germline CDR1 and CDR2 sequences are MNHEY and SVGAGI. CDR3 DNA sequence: TGTGCCAGCAGTTACTCGAGTCGCGCAGGGATTAGAGATGGCTACACCTTC. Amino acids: CASSYSSRAGIRDGYTF.

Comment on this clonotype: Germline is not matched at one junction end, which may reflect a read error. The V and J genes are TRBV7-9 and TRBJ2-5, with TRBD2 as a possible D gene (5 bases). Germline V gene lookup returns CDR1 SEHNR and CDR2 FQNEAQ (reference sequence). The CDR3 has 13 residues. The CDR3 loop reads CASSPLWGETRYF. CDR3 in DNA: TGTGCCAGCAGCCCTTTGTGGGGAGAGACCCGGTACTTC. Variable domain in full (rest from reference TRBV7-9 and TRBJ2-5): DTGVSQNPRHKITKRGQNVTFRCDPISEHNRLYWYRQTLGQGPEFLTYFQNEAQLEKSRLLSDRFSAERPKGSFSTLEIQRTEQGDSAMYLCASSPLWGETRYFGPGTRLLVL.

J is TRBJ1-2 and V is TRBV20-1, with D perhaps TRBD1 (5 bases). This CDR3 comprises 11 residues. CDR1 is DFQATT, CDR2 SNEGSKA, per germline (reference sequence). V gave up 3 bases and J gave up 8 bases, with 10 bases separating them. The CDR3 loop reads CSASTGGGYTF. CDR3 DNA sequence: TGCAGTGCTAGCACAGGCGGGGGCTACACCTTC.

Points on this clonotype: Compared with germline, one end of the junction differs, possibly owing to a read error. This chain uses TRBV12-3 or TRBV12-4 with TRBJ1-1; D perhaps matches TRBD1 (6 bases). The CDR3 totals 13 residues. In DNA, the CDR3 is TGTGCCAGCAGTCGGACAGTCCAAAGTGAAGCTCTCTTT. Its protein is CASSRTVQSEALF.

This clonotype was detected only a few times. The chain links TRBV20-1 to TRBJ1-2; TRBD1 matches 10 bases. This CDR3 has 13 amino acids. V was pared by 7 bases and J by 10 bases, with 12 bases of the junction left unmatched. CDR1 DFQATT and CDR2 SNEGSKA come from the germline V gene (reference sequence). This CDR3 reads CSVTDGDRGLYTF. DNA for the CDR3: TGCAGTGTTACCGACGGGGACAGGGGACTCTACACCTTC.

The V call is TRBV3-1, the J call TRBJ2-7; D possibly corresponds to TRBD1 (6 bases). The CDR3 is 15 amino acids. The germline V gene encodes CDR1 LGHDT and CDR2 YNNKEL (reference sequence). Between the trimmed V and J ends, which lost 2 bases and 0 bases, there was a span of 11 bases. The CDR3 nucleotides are TGTGCCAGCAGCCAAAACACAGGGAGCTCCTACGAGCAGTACTTC. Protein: CASSQNTGSSYEQYF.

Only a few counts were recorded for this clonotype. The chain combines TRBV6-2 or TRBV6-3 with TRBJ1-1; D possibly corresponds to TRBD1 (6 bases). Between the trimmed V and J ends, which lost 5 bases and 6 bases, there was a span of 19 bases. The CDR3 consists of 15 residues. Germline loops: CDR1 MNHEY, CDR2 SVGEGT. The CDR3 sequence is CASSDQDRLLSEAFF. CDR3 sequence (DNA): TGTGCCAGCAGTGACCAAGACAGGCTTTTGTCTGAAGCTTTCTTT.

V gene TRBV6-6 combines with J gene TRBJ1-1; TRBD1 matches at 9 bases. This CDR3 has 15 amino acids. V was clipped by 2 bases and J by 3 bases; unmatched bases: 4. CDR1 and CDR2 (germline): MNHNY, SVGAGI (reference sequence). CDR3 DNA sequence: TGTGCCAGCAGTTACCCGGACAGGGGCCACACTGAAGCTTTCTTT. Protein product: CASSYPDRGHTEAFF.